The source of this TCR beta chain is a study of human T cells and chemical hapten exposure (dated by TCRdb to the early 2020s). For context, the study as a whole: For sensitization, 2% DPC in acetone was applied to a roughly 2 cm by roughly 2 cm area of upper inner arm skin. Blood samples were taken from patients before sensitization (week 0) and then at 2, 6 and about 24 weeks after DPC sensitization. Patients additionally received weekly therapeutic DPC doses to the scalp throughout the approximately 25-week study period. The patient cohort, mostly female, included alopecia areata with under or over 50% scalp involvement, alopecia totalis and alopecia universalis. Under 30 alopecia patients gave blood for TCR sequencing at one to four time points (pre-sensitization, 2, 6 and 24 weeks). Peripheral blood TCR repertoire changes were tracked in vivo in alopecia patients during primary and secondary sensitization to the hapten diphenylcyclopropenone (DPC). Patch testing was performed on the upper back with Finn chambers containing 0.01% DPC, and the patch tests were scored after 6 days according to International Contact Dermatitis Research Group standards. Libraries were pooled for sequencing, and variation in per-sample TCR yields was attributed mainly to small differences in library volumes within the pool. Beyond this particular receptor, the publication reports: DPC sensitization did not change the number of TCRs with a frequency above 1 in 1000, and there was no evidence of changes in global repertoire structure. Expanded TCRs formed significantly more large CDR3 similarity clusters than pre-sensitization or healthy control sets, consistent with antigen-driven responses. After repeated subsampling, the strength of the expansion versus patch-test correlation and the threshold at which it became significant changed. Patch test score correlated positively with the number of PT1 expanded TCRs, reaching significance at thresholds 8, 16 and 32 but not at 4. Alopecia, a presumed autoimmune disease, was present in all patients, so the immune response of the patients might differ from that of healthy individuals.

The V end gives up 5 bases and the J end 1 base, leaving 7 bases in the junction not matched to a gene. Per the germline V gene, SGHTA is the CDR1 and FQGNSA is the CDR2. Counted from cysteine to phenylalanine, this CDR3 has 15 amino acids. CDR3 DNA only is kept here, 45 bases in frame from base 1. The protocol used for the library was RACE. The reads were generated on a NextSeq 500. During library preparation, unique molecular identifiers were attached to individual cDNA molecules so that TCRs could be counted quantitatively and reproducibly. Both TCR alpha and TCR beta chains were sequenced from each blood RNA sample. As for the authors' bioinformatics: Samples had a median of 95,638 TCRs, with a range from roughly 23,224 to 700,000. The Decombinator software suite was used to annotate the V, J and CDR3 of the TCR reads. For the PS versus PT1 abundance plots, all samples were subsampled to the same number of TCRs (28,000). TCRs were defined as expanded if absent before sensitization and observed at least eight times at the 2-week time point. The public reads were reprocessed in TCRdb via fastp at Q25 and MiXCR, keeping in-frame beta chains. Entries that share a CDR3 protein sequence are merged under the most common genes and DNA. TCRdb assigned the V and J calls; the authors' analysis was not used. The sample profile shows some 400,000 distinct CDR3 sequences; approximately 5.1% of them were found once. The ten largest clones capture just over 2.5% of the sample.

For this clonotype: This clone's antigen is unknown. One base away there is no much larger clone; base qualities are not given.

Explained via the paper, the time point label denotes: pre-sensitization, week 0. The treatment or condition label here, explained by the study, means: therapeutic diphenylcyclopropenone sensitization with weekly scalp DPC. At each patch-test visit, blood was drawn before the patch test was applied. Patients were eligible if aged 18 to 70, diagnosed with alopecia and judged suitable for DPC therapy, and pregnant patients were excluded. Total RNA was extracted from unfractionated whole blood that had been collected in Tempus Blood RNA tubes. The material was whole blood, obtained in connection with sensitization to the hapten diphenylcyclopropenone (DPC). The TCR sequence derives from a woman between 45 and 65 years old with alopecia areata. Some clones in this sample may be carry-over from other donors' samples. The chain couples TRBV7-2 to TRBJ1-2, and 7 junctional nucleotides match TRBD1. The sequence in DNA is TGTGCCAGCAGCCTTCACCCAGGGGGTAACTATGGCTACACCTTC. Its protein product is CASSLHPGGNYGYTF.